The clone carrying this T cell receptor beta chain appeared a few times. Antigen unknown. Germline CDR1 is SGHRS and CDR2 is YFSETQ. With 3 bases removed from V and 6 bases from J, the gap between germline ends came to 12 bases. The CDR3 has 13 residues. This entry comes from a study of post-analysis software for immune sequencing data. Study-wide results and limits: Batch-mates among the samples co-clustered strongly by F measure. Comparison with controls showed significantly lower normalized Chao1 diversity in multiple sclerosis patients. In patients, about 5 TRBV segments were more frequent than in controls, with TRBV5-6, TRBV5-1 and TRBV20-1 among them.

Unique molecular identifiers were present in the TCR beta cDNA libraries. One entry per CDR3 protein, called by TCRdb with MiXCR from the PCR reads. The sample shows approximately 350,000 distinct CDR3 sequences, about a third of them seen only once. This chain links TRBV5-1 with TRBJ1-2; D is perhaps TRBD1 (6 bases). This TCR was sampled from a girl aged 5 to 17 with multiple sclerosis. The specimen was blood. The CDR3 coding sequence is TGCGCCAGCAGCTCGGGACAAGAGGATGGCTACACCTTC. Encoded protein: CASSSGQEDGYTF.